A selection of T cell receptor beta chains follows, all from one sample in a study of memory CD4+ T cells and cytomegalovirus serostatus. Only in-frame clones appear in the TCRdb table, and some are missing; sequencing was by immunoSEQ multiplex PCR. The sample includes under 50,000 clones, roughly 80% of them seen just once. The material sequenced was memory CD4+ T cells from blood. These receptors were collected from an adult in good health and CMV-seropositive. Each CDR3 is given with its conserved first and last residue. Fields, in order: D gene, clone size, V gene, J gene, CDR3 protein, CDR3 DNA. D genes are given only for firm matches. Clone size appears in some rows only: once, few, many, or a class for an expanded clone.

D: .
size: .
V: TRBV6-5
J: TRBJ2-5
CDR3: CASSVTFGGVETQYF
DNA: TGTGCCAGCAGTGTTACATTTGGCGGGGTAGAGACCCAGTACTTC

D: .
size: .
V: TRBV25-1
J: TRBJ2-5
CDR3: CASSALEGTQYF
DNA: TGTGCCAGCAGTGCCCTAGAGGGGACCCAGTACTTC

D: .
size: .
V: TRBV7-8
J: TRBJ1-2
CDR3: CASSFQGRGYGYTF
DNA: TGTGCCAGCAGCTTTCAGGGGCGGGGCTATGGCTACACCTTC

D: .
size: few
V: TRBV5-5
J: TRBJ1-2
CDR3: CASSPRLGSGYTF
DNA: TGTGCCAGCAGCCCTCGGCTGGGGAGTGGCTACACCTTC

D: .
size: .
V: TRBV2
J: TRBJ2-7
CDR3: CASSEGTTYEQYF
DNA: TGTGCCAGCAGTGAAGGGACTACCTACGAGCAGTACTTC

D: .
size: few
V: TRBV18
J: TRBJ2-7
CDR3: CASSPLPQGPLDGEQYF
DNA: TGTGCCAGCTCACCCCTCCCACAGGGCCCCCTGGATGGCGAGCAGTACTTC

D: .
size: medium-sized
V: TRBV7-6
J: TRBJ2-7
CDR3: CASSLAAGEQYF
DNA: TGTGCCAGCAGCTTAGCGGCGGGAGAGCAGTACTTC

D: TRBD2
size: .
V: TRBV10-3
J: TRBJ2-1
CDR3: CAISFQRGAGNEQFF
DNA: TGTGCCATCAGCTTTCAGCGGGGGGCTGGAAATGAGCAGTTCTTC

D: .
size: .
V: TRBV18
J: TRBJ1-4
CDR3: CASSPQGTNEKLFF
DNA: TGTGCCAGCTCACCACAGGGAACTAATGAAAAACTGTTTTTT

D: TRBD2
size: once
V: TRBV6-5
J: TRBJ2-7
CDR3: CASSRWGGLSYEQYF
DNA: TGTGCCAGCAGCCGCTGGGGGGGACTCTCCTACGAGCAGTACTTC

D: .
size: few
V: TRBV19
J: TRBJ1-2
CDR3: CASSIDSLNYGYTF
DNA: TGTGCCAGTAGTATCGACAGCCTTAACTATGGCTACACCTTC

D: .
size: .
V: TRBV11-1
J: TRBJ2-1
CDR3: CASSFSGNHYNEQFF
DNA: TGTGCCAGCAGCTTTTCAGGGAATCACTACAATGAGCAGTTCTTC

D: .
size: .
V: TRBV5-6
J: TRBJ1-5
CDR3: CASSPGVSNQPQHF
DNA: TGTGCCAGCAGCCCAGGGGTTAGCAATCAGCCCCAGCATTTT

D: TRBD1
size: once
V: TRBV4-2
J: TRBJ1-2
CDR3: CASSQGQGGYGYTF
DNA: TGTGCCAGCAGCCAGGGACAGGGCGGGTATGGCTACACCTTC

D: .
size: .
V: TRBV7-6
J: TRBJ2-5
CDR3: CASSQGREETQYF
DNA: TGTGCCAGCAGCCAAGGGAGAGAGGAGACCCAGTACTTC

D: .
size: .
V: TRBV6-5
J: TRBJ2-1
CDR3: CASSYSSGVGEGEQFF
DNA: TGTGCCAGCAGTTACTCTTCGGGCGTCGGGGAAGGGGAGCAGTTCTTC

D: .
size: .
V: TRBV4-3
J: TRBJ2-3
CDR3: CASSQDLVSDTQYF
DNA: TGCGCCAGCAGCCAAGATCTGGTTTCGGATACGCAGTATTTT

D: .
size: .
V: TRBV11-3
J: TRBJ1-1
CDR3: CASSFTANTEAFF
DNA: TGTGCCAGCAGCTTTACGGCGAACACTGAAGCTTTCTTT

D: .
size: .
V: TRBV9
J: TRBJ2-7
CDR3: CASSVGLRDSPYEQYF
DNA: TGTGCCAGCAGCGTAGGCCTCCGAGACAGTCCCTACGAGCAGTACTTC

D: .
size: .
V: TRBV13
J: TRBJ1-4
CDR3: CASSSQGLQGGGKLFF
DNA: TGTGCCAGCAGCTCCCAGGGGCTTCAAGGCGGCGGAAAACTGTTTTTT

D: .
size: .
V: TRBV2
J: TRBJ2-1
CDR3: CASSLDYNEQFF
DNA: TGTGCCAGCAGTCTAGACTACAATGAGCAGTTCTTC

D: .
size: .
V: TRBV6-1
J: TRBJ2-5
CDR3: CASSSGRSETQYF
DNA: TGTGCCAGCTCCAGCGGGCGGTCGGAGACCCAGTACTTC

D: .
size: .
V: TRBV5-5
J: TRBJ1-2
CDR3: CASSLGTTYGYTF
DNA: TGTGCCAGCAGCTTGGGAACTACTTATGGCTACACCTTC

D: .
size: .
V: TRBV5-5
J: TRBJ2-7
CDR3: CASYGLSWGVYEQYF
DNA: TGTGCAAGTTACGGGCTCTCATGGGGGGTTTACGAGCAGTACTTC

D: .
size: few
V: TRBV27
J: TRBJ1-4
CDR3: CASSPMAEGNEKLFF
DNA: TGTGCCAGCAGTCCAATGGCGGAGGGCAATGAAAAACTGTTTTTT

D: .
size: .
V: TRBV7-6
J: TRBJ2-2
CDR3: CASSLVGVHTGELFF
DNA: TGTGCCAGCAGCTTAGTAGGGGTCCACACCGGGGAGCTGTTTTTT

D: .
size: .
V: TRBV5-1
J: TRBJ1-1
CDR3: CASSLTGPEAFF
DNA: TGCGCCAGCAGCTTGACCGGGCCTGAAGCTTTCTTT

D: .
size: once
V: TRBV11-2
J: TRBJ1-2
CDR3: CASSYSNGAFYGYTF
DNA: TGTGCCAGCAGCTACTCAAACGGGGCCTTTTATGGCTACACCTTC

D: .
size: .
V: TRBV5-1
J: TRBJ1-1
CDR3: CASSLGEGAEAFF
DNA: TGCGCCAGCAGCTTGGGAGAAGGCGCTGAAGCTTTCTTT

D: TRBD2
size: medium-sized
V: TRBV5-5
J: TRBJ2-2
CDR3: CASTLGLGLNTGELFF
DNA: TGTGCCAGCACCCTAGGATTGGGACTAAACACCGGGGAGCTGTTTTTT

D: .
size: few
V: TRBV6-5
J: TRBJ1-1
CDR3: CASSYSGATNTEAFF
DNA: TGTGCCAGCAGTTATTCGGGGGCAACGAACACTGAAGCTTTCTTT

D: .
size: .
V: TRBV6-6
J: TRBJ2-7
CDR3: CASGRDVSYEQYF
DNA: TGTGCCAGCGGGCGCGACGTCTCCTACGAGCAGTACTTC

D: .
size: few
V: TRBV7-3
J: TRBJ1-2
CDR3: CASSSPNTGQGGENYGYTF
DNA: TGTGCCAGCAGCTCCCCCAACACCGGGCAGGGTGGGGAGAACTATGGCTACACCTTC

D: .
size: .
V: TRBV12-1
J: TRBJ1-5
CDR3: CASSFRSGYSNQPQHF
DNA: TGTGCCAGCAGCTTTAGGTCAGGCTATAGCAATCAGCCCCAGCATTTT

D: .
size: .
V: TRBV7-9
J: TRBJ1-3
CDR3: CASSLFVGFSGNTIYF
DNA: TGTGCCAGCAGCTTATTTGTGGGCTTCTCTGGAAACACCATATATTTT

D: TRBD2
size: .
V: TRBV5-6
J: TRBJ2-5
CDR3: CASSFGLAETQYF
DNA: TGTGCCAGCAGCTTCGGACTAGCGGAGACCCAGTACTTC

D: .
size: .
V: TRBV18
J: TRBJ1-5
CDR3: CASSLQKNQPQHF
DNA: TGTGCCAGCTCACTCCAAAAAAATCAGCCCCAGCATTTT

D: TRBD1
size: medium-sized
V: TRBV9
J: TRBJ1-4
CDR3: CASSPGTGKEKLFF
DNA: TGTGCCAGCAGCCCGGGGACAGGGAAGGAAAAACTGTTTTTT

D: .
size: .
V: TRBV27
J: TRBJ1-1
CDR3: CASFHRGFSTEAFF
DNA: TGTGCCAGTTTCCATCGCGGGTTTTCCACTGAAGCTTTCTTT

D: TRBD2
size: .
V: TRBV5-1
J: TRBJ2-3
CDR3: CASSIISGGQEGQYF
DNA: TGCGCCAGCAGCATTATTAGCGGGGGCCAGGAGGGACAGTATTTT

D: .
size: .
V: TRBV6-1
J: TRBJ2-2
CDR3: CASSEGPSGELFF
DNA: TGTGCCAGCAGTGAAGGACCGTCGGGGGAGCTGTTTTTT

D: TRBD1
size: once
V: TRBV7-2
J: TRBJ2-2
CDR3: CASRNTGQGDLGGELFF
DNA: TGTGCCAGCAGAAACACGGGACAGGGTGATCTCGGCGGGGAGCTGTTTTTT